This T cell receptor beta chain was documented in a study of blood T cell repertoires in COVID-19. CDR3 size: 14 residues. The V gene's germline CDR1 is SGHNT and CDR2 YYREEE (reference sequence). V was shortened by 10 bases and J by 1 base, with 17 bases between the two germline ends. Produced via immunoSEQ multiplex PCR; TCRdb's table is partial and in-frame only. The sample contains hundreds of thousands of clones, around 80% of which appear only once. The receptor was isolated from a man aged 30 to 45 with acute COVID-19. The sequenced material came from PBMCs or T cells enriched from blood (not recorded which). The chain carries TRBV5-4 and TRBJ2-5, with D possibly TRBD1 on 5 matching bases. CDR3 sequence reads: CAVIPGHRQETQYF. In nucleotides, the CDR3 is TGTGCCGTCATCCCTGGACACCGCCAAGAGACCCAGTACTTC.